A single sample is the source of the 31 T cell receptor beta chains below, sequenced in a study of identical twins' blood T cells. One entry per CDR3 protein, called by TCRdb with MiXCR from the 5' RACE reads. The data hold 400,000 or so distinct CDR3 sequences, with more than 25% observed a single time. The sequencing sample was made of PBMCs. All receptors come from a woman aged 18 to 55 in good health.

This chain's CDR3 is CASSFGVAGYTF. DNA of the CDR3: TGTGCCAGCAGCTTCGGGGTTGCTGGCTACACCTTC. The chain joins TRBV13 to TRBJ1-2; D is unresolved. Trimming removed 3 bases at V and 7 bases at J, with 9 bases between. The CDR3 spans 12 residues. Germline loops: CDR1 PRHDT, CDR2 FYEKMQ (reference sequence).

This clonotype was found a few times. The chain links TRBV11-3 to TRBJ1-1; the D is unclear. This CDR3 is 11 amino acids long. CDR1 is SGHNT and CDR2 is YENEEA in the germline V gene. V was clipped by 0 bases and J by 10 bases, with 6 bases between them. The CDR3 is CASSLEARAFF. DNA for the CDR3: TGTGCCAGCAGCTTAGAGGCTCGAGCTTTCTTT. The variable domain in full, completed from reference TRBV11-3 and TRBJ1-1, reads EAGVVQSPRYKIIEKKQPVAFWCNPISGHNTLYWYLQNLGQGPELLIRYENEEAVDDSQLPKDRFSAERLKGVDSTLKIQPAELGDSAVYLCASSLEARAFFGQGTRLTVV.

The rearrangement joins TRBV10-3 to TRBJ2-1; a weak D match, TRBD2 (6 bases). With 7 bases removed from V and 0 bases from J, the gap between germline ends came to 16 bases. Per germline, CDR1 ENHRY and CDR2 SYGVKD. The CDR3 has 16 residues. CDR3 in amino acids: CAITEEEGYSYNEQFF. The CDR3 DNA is TGTGCCATCACCGAGGAGGAGGGATACTCCTACAATGAGCAGTTCTTC.

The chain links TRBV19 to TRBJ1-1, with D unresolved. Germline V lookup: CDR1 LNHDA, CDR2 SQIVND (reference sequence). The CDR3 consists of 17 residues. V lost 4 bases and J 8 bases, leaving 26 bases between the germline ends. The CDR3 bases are TGTGCCAGTAGTACCGCGACTTTACTGAGGAGACCCGGGGAAGCTTTCTTT. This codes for CASSTATLLRRPGEAFF. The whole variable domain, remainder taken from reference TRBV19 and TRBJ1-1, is DGGITQSPKYLFRKEGQNVTLSCEQNLNHDAMYWYRQDPGQGLRLIYYSQIVNDFQKGDIAEGYSVSREKKESFPLTVTSAQKNPTAFYLCASSTATLLRRPGEAFFGQGTRLTVV.

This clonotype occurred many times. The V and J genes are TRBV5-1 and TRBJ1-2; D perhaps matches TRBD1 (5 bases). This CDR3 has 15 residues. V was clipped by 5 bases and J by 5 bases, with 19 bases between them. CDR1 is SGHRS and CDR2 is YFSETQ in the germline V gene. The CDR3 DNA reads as TGCGCCAGCAGTCTTCAGGGACGGGGAGAATATGGCTACACCTTC. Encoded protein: CASSLQGRGEYGYTF. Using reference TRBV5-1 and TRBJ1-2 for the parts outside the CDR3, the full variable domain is KAGVTQTPRYLIKTRGQQVTLSCSPISGHRSVSWYQQTPGQGLQFLFEYFSETQRNKGNFPGRFSGRQFSNSRSEMNVSTLELGDSALYLCASSLQGRGEYGYTFGSGTRLTVV.

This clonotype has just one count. Here the CDR3 reads CASSSLMRGGRDNQPQHF. CDR3 DNA sequence: TGTGCCAGCAGCTCGCTAATGAGGGGGGGACGAGACAATCAGCCCCAGCATTTT. The V gene is TRBV5-5, the J gene TRBJ1-5; possible D gene TRBD1, 6 bases. V was cut by 3 bases and J by 3 bases, with 22 bases left in between. The length of the CDR3 is 18 residues. Germline V CDR1 and CDR2: SGHKS, YYEKEE (reference sequence).

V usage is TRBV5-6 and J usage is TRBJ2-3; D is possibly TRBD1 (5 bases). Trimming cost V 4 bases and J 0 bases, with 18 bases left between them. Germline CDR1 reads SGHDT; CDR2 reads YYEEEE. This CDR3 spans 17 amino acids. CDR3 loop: CASSQASRQTSTDTQYF. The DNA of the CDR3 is TGTGCCAGCAGCCAGGCCAGTCGACAGACTAGCACAGATACGCAGTATTTT.

CDR3 residues: CASSPPSRRLFF. The CDR3 DNA reads as TGTGCCAGCAGTCCCCCAAGTAGAAGACTGTTTTTT. The chain has TRBV27 and TRBJ1-4, with D uncertain. Deletions cut 5 bases from V and 13 bases from J, with 14 bases between. Germline lookup yields CDR1 MNHEY and CDR2 SMNVEV (reference sequence). This CDR3 spans 12 amino acids.

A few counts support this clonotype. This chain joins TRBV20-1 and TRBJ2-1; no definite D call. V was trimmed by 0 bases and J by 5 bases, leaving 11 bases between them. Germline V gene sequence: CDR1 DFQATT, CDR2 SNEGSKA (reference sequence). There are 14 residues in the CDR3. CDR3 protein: CSARDLLVNNEQFF. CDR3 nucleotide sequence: TGCAGTGCTAGAGATCTCCTCGTTAACAATGAGCAGTTCTTC.

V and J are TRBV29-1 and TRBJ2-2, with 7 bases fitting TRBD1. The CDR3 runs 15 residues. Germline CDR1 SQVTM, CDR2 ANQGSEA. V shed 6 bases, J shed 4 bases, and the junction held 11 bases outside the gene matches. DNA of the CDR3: TGCAGCGTCGGGCCCCCGACAGGGCGCACCGGGGAGCTGTTTTTT. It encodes CSVGPPTGRTGELFF.

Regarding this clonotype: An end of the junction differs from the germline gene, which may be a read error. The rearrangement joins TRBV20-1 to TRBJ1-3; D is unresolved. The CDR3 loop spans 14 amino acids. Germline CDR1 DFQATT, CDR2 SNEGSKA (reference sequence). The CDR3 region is CSARAHTSGTTMYF. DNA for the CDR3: TGCAGTGCTAGGGCGCATACCTCTGGAACCACCATGTATTTT.

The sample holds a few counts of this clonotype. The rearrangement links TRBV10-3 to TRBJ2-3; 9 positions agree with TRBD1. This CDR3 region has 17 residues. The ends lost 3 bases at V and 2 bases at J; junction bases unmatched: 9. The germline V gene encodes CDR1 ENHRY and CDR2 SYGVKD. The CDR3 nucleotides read TGTGCCATCAGTGAAGGACAGGGGCCTTCCCCCACAGATACGCAGTATTTT. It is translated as CAISEGQGPSPTDTQYF.

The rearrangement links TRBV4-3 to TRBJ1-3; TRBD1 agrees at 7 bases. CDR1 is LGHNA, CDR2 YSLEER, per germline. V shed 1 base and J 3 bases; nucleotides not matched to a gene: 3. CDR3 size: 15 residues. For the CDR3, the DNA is TGCGCCAGCAGCCAAGGGTCAGGGGGTGGAAACACCATATATTTT. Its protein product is CASSQGSGGGNTIYF.

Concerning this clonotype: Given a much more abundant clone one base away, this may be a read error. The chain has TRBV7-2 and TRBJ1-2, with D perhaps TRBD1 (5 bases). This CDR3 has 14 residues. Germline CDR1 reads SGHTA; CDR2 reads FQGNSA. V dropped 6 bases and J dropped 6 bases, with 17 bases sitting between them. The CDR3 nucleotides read TGTGCCAGCAGACCTTCGTCCAGGGAAGATGGCTACACCTTC. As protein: CASRPSSREDGYTF.

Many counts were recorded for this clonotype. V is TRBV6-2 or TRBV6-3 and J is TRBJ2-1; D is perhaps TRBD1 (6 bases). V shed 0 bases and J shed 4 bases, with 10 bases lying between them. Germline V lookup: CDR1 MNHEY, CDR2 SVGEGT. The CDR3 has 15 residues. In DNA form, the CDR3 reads TGTGCCAGCAGTTACTCGCAACAGGGTTACAATGAGCAGTTCTTC. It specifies CASSYSQQGYNEQFF.

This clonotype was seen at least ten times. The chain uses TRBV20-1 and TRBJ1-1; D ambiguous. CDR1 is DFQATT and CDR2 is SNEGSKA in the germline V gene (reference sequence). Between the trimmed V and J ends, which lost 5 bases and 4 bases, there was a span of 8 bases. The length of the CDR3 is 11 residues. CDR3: CSASRGTEAFF. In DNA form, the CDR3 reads TGCAGTGCTTCGCGAGGCACTGAAGCTTTCTTT.

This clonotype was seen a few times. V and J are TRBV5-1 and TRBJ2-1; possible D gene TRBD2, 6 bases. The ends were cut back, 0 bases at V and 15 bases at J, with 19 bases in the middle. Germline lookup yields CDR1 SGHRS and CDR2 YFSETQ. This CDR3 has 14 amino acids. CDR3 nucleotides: TGCGCCAGCAGCTTGGTCGGGACTGCCCGGGTTCCGTTCTTC. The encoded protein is CASSLVGTARVPFF.

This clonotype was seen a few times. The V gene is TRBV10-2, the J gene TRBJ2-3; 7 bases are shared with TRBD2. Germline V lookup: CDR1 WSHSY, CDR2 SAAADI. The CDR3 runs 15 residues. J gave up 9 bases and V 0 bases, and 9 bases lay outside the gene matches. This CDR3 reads CASSESGASGDTQYF. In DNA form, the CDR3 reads TGCGCCAGCAGTGAGTCGGGAGCTAGCGGAGACACGCAGTATTTT.

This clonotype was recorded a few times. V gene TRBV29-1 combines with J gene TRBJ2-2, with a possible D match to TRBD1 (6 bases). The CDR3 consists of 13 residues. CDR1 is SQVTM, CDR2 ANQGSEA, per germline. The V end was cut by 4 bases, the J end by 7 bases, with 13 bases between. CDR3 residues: CSVARTDVGELFF. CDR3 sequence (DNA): TGCAGCGTTGCAAGGACAGACGTCGGGGAGCTGTTTTTT.

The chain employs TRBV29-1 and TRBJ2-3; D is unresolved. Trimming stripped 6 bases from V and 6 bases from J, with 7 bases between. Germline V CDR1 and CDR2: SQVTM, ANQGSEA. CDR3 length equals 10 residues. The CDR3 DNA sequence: TGCAGCGTAGACGGGGATACGCAGTATTTT. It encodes CSVDGDTQYF.

The CDR3 sequence is CASTAGTLNEKLFF. The CDR3 DNA reads TGTGCCAGCACCGCCGGGACGCTCAATGAAAAACTGTTTTTT. The chain employs TRBV5-6 and TRBJ1-4; D perhaps matches TRBD1 (5 bases). The CDR3 is 14 residues long. Germline V gene data show CDR1 as SGHDT and CDR2 as YYEEEE. Trimming cost V 6 bases and J 5 bases, with 14 bases left between them.

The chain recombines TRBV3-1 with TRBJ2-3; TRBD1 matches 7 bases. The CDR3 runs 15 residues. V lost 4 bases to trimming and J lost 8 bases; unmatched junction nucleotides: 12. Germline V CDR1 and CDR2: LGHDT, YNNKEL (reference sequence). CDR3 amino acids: CASSLDIDSGGTQYF. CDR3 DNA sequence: TGTGCCAGCAGCCTGGACATAGACTCAGGGGGTACGCAGTATTTT.

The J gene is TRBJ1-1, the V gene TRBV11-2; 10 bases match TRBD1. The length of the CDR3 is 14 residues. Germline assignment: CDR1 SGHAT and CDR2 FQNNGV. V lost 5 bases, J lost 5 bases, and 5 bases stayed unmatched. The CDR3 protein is CASSTGTGVTEAFF. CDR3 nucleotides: TGTGCCAGCAGCACCGGGACAGGGGTAACTGAAGCTTTCTTT.

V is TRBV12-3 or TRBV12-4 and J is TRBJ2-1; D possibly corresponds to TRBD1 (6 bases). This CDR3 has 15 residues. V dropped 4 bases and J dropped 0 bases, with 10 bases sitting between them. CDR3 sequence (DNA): TGTGCCAGCAGTTCAGGGGTGGGCTCCTACAATGAGCAGTTCTTC. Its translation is CASSSGVGSYNEQFF.

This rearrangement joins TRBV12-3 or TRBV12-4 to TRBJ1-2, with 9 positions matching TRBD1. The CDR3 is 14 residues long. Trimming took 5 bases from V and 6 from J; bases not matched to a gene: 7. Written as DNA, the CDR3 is TGTGCCAGCAGTCCGGGGACAGGGTTTCATGGCTACACCTTC. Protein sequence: CASSPGTGFHGYTF.

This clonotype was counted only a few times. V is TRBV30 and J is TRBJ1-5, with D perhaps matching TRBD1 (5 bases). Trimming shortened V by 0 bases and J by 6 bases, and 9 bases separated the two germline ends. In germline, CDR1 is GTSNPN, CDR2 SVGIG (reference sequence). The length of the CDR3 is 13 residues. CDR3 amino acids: CAWSVGGAQPQHF. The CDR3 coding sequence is TGTGCCTGGAGTGTCGGCGGGGCTCAGCCCCAGCATTTT.

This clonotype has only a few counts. In nucleotides, the CDR3 is TGCAGTGCTAGTAGAGGGAACGTCGGCCGCTATGGCTACACCTTC. As protein: CSASRGNVGRYGYTF. This chain joins TRBV20-1 and TRBJ1-2; the D is unclear. Trimming shortened V by 3 bases and J by 4 bases, and 18 bases separated the two germline ends. This CDR3 is 15 amino acids long. Germline V lookup: CDR1 DFQATT, CDR2 SNEGSKA (reference sequence).

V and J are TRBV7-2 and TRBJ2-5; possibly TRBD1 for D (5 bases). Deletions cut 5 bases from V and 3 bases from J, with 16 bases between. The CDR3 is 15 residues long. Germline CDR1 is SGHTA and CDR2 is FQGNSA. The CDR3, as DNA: TGTGCCAGCAGCACACAGGTGGTAACAGAAGAGACCCAGTACTTC. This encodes CASSTQVVTEETQYF.

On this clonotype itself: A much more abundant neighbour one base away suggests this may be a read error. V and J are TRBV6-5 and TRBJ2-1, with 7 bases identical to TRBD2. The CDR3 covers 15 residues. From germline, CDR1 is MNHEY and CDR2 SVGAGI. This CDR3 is CASSYRGDPYNGQFF. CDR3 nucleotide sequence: TGTGCCAGCAGTTATCGGGGGGACCCCTACAATGGGCAGTTCTTC.

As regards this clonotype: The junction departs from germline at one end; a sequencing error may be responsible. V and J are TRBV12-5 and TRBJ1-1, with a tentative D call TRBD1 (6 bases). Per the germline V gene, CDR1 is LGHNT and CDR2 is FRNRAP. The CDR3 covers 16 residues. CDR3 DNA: TGTACTAGTGGTTTGTTTAAGACAGGCGGGTACACTGAAGCTTTCTTT. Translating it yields CTSGLFKTGGYTEAFF.

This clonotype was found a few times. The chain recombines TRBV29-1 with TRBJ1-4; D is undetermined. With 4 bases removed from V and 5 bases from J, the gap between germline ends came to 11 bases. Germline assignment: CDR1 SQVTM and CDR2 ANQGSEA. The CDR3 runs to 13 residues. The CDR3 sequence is CSVGATYNEKLFF. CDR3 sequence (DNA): TGCAGCGTTGGGGCCACTTACAATGAAAAACTGTTTTTT.